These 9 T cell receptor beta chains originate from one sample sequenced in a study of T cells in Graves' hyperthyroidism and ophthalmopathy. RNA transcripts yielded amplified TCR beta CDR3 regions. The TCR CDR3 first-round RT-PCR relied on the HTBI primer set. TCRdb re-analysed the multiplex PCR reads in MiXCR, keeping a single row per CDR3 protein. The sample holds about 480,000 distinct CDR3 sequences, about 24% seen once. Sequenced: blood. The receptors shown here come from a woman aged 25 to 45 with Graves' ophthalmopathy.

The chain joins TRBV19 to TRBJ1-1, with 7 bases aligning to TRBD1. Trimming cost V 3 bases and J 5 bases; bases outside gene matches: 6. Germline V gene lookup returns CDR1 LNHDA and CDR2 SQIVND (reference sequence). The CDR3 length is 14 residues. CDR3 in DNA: TGTGCCAGTAGTATTCCAGGGGGTAGGACTGAAGCTTTCTTT. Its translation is CASSIPGGRTEAFF.

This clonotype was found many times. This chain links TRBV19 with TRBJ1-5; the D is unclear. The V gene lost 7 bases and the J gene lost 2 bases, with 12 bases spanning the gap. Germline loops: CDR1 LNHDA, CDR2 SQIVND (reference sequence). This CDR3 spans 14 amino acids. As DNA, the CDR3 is TGTGCCAGTAAGTCGGGTGTGGGCAATCAGCCCCAGCATTTT. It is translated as CASKSGVGNQPQHF.

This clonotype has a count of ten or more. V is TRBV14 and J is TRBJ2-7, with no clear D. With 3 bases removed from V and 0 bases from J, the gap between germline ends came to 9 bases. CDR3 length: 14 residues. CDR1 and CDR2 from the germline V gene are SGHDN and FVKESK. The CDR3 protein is CASSQDASSYEQYF. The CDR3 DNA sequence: TGTGCCAGCAGCCAGGACGCCAGCTCCTACGAGCAGTACTTC.

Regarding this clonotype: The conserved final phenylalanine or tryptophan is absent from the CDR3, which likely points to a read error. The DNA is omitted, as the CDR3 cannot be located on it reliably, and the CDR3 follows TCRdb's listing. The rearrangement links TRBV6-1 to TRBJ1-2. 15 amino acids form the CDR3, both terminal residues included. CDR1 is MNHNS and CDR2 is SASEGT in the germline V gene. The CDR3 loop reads CASSGERNPPYGYTY.

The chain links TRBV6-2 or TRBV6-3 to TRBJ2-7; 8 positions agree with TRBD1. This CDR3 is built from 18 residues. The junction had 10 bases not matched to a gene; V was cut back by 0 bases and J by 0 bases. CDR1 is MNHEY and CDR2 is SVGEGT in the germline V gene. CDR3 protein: CASSYSHRGFWTSYEQYF. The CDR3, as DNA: TGTGCCAGCAGTTACTCACACAGGGGGTTTTGGACCTCCTACGAGCAGTACTTC.

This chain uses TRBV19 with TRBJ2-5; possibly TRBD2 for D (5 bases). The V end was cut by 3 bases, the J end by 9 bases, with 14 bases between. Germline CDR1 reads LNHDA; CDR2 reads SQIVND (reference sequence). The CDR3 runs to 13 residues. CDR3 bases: TGTGCCAGTAGTATGCGGTTACCCGGGGCCCAGTACTTC. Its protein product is CASSMRLPGAQYF.

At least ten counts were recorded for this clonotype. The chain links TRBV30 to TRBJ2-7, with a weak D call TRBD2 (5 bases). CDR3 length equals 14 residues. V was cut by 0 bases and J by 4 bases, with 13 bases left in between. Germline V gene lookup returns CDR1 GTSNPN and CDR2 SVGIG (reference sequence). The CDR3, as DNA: TGTGCCTGGAGTGTACTAGGGCGCGGGTACGAGCAGTACTTC. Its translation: CAWSVLGRGYEQYF.

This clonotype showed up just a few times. CDR3 bases: TGCAGTGCTTCTCAGGGGGATAGCAATCAGCCCCAGCATTTT. Encoded protein: CSASQGDSNQPQHF. The chain combines TRBV20-1 with TRBJ1-5; TRBD1 matches 7 bases. The V segment lost 5 bases and the J segment 0 bases; nucleotides outside the gene matches: 4. This CDR3 region has 14 residues. Germline V gene sequence: CDR1 DFQATT, CDR2 SNEGSKA (reference sequence).

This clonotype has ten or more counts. The CDR3 here is CASSWDKSTPEAFF. CDR3 in DNA: TGTGCCAGCAGTTGGGACAAGTCTACACCTGAAGCTTTCTTT. The chain recombines TRBV6-5 with TRBJ1-1, with D tentatively TRBD1 (6 bases). The CDR3 has 14 amino acids. V lost 4 bases to trimming and J lost 6 bases, with 15 bases between them. Germline CDR1 is MNHEY and CDR2 is SVGAGI.